This T cell receptor beta chain was captured by sequencing in a study of T cells expressing NK-cell markers. Details on this clonotype: As yet, its antigen is unknown.

TCRdb reanalyzed the 5' RACE reads, giving one entry per CDR3 protein sequence and no DNA. The sample totals just under 150,000 distinct CDR3 sequences. Study-wide results and caveats: Questions lingered over whether expanded NKG2C+ T cell clones were HCMV-specific. Of CD8+ T cells, roughly 1.0-7.5% belonged to dominant NKG2C+ clonotypes in several donors.

The CDR3 is 17 residues long. The germline CDR1 and CDR2 sequences are LGHNA and YSLEER. This chain connects TRBV4-3 to TRBJ1-2; TCRdb proposes TRBD1, but this gene call is untestable without DNA. Input material: blood T cells: a sorted CD56 or NKG2C T cell subset, CD4+ or CD8+ T cells, or bulk PBMC T cells (not recorded which). The clonotype was recovered from a man between 18 and 35 years old in good health. CDR3 amino acids: CASSQDRSGSWGYGYTF.